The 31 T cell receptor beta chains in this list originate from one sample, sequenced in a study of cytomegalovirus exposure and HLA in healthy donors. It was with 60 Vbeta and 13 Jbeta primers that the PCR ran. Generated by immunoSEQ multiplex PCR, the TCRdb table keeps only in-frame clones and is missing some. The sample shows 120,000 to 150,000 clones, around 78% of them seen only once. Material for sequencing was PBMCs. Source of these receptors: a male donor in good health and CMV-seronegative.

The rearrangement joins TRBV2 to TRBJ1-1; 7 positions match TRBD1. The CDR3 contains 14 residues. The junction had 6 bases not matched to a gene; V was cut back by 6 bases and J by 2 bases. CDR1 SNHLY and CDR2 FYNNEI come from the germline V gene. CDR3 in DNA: TGTGCCAGCAGCCAAGGGGACAGCAACACTGAAGCTTTCTTT. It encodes CASSQGDSNTEAFF.

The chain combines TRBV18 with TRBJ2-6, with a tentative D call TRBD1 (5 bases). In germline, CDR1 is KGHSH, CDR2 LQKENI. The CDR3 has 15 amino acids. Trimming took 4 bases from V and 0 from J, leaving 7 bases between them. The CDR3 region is CASSLQDSGANVLTF. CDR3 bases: TGTGCCAGCTCACTACAGGACTCTGGGGCCAACGTCCTGACTTTC. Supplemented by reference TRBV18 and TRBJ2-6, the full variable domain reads NAGVMQNPRHLVRRRGQEARLRCSPMKGHSHVYWYRQLPEEGLKFMVYLQKENIIDESGMPKERFSAEFPKEGPSILRIQQVVRGDSAAYFCASSLQDSGANVLTFGAGSRLTVL.

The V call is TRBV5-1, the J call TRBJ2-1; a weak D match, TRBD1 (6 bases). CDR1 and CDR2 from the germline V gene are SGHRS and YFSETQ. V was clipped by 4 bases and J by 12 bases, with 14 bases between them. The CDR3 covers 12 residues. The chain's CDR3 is CASSPDSRVQFF. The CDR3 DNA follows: TGCGCCAGCAGCCCGGACAGCCGGGTGCAGTTCTTC.

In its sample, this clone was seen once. The CDR3 protein is CATSRGGDTTEAFF. CDR3 bases: TGTGCCACCAGCAGAGGAGGAGATACCACTGAAGCTTTCTTT. This chain links TRBV15 with TRBJ1-1; no clear D. The length of the CDR3 is 14 residues. Trimming shortened V by 1 base and J by 4 bases, and 10 bases separated the two germline ends. CDR1 LNHNV and CDR2 YYDKDF come from the germline V gene (reference sequence). The full variable domain, rest sourced from reference TRBV15 and TRBJ1-1, is DAMVIQNPRYQVTQFGKPVTLSCSQTLNHNVMYWYQQKSSQAPKLLFHYYDKDFNNEADTPDNFQSRRPNTSFCFLDIRSPGLGDTAMYLCATSRGGDTTEAFFGQGTRLTVV.

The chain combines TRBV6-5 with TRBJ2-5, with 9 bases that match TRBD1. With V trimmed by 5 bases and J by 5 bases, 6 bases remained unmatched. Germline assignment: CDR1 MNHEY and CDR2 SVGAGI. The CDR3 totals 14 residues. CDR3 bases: TGTGCCAGCAGTAACACAGGGGGCCGTGAGACCCAGTACTTC. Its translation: CASSNTGGRETQYF.

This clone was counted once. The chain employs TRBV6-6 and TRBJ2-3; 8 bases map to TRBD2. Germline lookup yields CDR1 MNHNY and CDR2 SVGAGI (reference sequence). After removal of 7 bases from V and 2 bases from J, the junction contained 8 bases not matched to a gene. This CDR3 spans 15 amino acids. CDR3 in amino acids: CASNILAEYTDTQYF. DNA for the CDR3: TGTGCCAGCAACATACTAGCGGAGTACACAGATACGCAGTATTTT.

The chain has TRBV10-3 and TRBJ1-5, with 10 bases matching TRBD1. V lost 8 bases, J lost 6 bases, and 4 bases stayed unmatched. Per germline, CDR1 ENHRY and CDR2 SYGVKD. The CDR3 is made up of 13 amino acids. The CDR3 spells CAIGTGVPQPQHF. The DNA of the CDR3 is TGTGCCATCGGGACAGGGGTTCCTCAGCCCCAGCATTTT.

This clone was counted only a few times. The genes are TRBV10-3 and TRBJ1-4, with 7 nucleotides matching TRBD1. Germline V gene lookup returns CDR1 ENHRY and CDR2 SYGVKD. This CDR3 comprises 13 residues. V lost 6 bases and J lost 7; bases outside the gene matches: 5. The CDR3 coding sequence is TGTGCCATCAGCGGGACAGAGAGTGAAAAACTGTTTTTT. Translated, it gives CAISGTESEKLFF.

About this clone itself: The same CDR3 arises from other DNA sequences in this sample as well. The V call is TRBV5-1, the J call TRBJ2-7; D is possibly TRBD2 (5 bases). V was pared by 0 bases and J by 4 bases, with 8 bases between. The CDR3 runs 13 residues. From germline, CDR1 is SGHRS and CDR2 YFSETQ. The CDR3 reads CASSLGGDYEQYF. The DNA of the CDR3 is TGCGCCAGCAGCTTGGGGGGAGATTACGAGCAGTACTTC.

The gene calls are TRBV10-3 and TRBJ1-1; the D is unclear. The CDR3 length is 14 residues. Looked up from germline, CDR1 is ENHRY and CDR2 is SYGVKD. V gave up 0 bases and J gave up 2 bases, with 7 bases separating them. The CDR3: CAISESRFNTEAFF. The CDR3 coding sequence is TGTGCCATCAGTGAGTCGAGGTTCAACACTGAAGCTTTCTTT.

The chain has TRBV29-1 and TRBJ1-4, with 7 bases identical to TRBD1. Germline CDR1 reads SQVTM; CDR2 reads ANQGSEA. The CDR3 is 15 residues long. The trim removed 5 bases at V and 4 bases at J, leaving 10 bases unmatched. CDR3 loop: CSVRTRDSFNEKLFF. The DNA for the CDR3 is TGCAGCGTTCGTACCCGGGACAGCTTTAATGAAAAACTGTTTTTT.

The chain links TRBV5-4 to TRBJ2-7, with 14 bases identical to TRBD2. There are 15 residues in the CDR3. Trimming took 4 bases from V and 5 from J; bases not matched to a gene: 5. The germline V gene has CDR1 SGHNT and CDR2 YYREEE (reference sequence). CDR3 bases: TGTGCCAGCAGCCCGGGACTAGCGGGAGCCAACGAGCAGTACTTC. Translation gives CASSPGLAGANEQYF. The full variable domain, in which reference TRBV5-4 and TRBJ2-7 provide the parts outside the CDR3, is ETGVTQSPTHLIKTRGQQVTLRCSSQSGHNTVSWYQQALGQGPQFIFQYYREEENGRGNFPPRFSGLQFPNYSSELNVNALELDDSALYLCASSPGLAGANEQYFGPGTRLTVT.

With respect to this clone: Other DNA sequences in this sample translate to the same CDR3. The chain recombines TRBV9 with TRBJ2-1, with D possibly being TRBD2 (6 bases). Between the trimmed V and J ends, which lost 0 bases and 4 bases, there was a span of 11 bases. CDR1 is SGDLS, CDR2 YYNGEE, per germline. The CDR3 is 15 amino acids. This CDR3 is CASSVVAGTYNEQFF. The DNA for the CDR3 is TGTGCCAGCAGCGTAGTGGCGGGAACTTACAATGAGCAGTTCTTC.

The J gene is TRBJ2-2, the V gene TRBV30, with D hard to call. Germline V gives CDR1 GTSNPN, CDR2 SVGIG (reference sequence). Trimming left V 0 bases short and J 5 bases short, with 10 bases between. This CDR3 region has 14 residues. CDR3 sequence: CAWSVPVRTGELFF. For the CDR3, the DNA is TGTGCCTGGAGTGTTCCAGTCAGGACCGGGGAGCTGTTTTTT. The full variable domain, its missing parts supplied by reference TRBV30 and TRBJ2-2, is SQTIHQWPATLVQPVGSPLSLECTVEGTSNPNLYWYRQAAGRGLQLLFYSVGIGQISSEVPQNLSASRPQDRQFILSSKKLLLSDSGFYLCAWSVPVRTGELFFGEGSRLTVL.

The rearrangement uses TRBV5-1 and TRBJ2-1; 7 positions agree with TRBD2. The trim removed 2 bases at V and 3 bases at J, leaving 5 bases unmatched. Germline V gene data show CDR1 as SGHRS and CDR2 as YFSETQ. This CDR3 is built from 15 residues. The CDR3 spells CASSFGGRVYNEQFF. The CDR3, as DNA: TGCGCCAGCAGCTTTGGCGGGAGAGTCTACAATGAGCAGTTCTTC.

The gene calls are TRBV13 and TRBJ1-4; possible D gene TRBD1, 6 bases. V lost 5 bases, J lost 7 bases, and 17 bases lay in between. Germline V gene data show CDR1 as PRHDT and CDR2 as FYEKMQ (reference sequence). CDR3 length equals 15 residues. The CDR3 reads CASSAQGHGFEKLFF. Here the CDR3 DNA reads TGTGCCAGCAGCGCCCAGGGACATGGGTTTGAAAAACTGTTTTTT.

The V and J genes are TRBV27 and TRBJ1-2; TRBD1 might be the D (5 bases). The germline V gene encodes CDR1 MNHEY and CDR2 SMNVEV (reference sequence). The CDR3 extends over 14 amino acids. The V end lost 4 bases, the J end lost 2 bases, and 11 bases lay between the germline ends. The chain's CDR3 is CASSSNRRNYGYTF. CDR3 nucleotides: TGTGCCAGCAGTTCCAACAGGAGAAACTATGGCTACACCTTC.

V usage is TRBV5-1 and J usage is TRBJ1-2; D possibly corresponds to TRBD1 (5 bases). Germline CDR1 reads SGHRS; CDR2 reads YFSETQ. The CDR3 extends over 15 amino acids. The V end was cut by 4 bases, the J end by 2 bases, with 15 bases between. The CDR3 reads CASSPWKYRNYGYTF. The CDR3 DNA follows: TGCGCCAGCAGCCCTTGGAAGTACAGGAACTATGGCTACACCTTC.

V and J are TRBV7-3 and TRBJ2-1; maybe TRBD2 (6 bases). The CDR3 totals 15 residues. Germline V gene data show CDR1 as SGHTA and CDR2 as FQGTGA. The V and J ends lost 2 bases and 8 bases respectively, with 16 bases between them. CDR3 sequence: CASSLEAGGVHEQFF. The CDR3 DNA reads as TGTGCCAGCAGCTTAGAAGCGGGTGGGGTGCATGAGCAGTTCTTC.

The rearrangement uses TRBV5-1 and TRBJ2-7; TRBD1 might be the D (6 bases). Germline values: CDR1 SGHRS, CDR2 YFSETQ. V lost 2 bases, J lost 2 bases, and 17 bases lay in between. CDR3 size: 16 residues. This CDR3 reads CASSFGDTRGTYEQYF. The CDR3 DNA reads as TGCGCCAGCAGCTTCGGGGACACCCGTGGGACCTACGAGCAGTACTTC.

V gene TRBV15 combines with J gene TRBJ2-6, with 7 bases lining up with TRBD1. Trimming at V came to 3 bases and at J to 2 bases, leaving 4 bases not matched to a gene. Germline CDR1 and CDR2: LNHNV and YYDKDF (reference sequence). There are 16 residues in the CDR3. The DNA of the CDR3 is TGTGCCACCAGCAGGCAGGGGACAGCTGGGGCCAACGTCCTGACTTTC. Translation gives CATSRQGTAGANVLTF.

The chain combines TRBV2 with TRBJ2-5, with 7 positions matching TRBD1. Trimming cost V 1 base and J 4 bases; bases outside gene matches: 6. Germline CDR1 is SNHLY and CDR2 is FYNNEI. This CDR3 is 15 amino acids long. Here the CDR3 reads CASSEGPGQRETQYF. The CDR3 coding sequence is TGTGCCAGCAGTGAAGGACCGGGACAGCGAGAGACCCAGTACTTC. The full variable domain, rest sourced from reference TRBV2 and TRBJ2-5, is EPEVTQTPSHQVTQMGQEVILRCVPISNHLYFYWYRQILGQKVEFLVSFYNNEISEKSEIFDDQFSVERPDGSNFTLKIRSTKLEDSAMYFCASSEGPGQRETQYFGPGTRLLVL.

The CDR3 region has the DNA TGTGCCAGCAGTTTAATCGGGGGGGCTGGCTACACCTTC. This gives the protein CASSLIGGAGYTF. This sequence joins TRBV27 and TRBJ1-2; possibly TRBD1 for D (6 bases). Trimming left V 2 bases short and J 7 bases short, with 11 bases between. Germline values: CDR1 MNHEY, CDR2 SMNVEV (reference sequence). CDR3 size: 13 residues.

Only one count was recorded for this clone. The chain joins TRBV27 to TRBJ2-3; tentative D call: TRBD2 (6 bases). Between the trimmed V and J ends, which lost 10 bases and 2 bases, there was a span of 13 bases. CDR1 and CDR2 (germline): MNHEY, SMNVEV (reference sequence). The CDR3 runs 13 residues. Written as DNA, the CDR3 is TGTGCCACAACCCGGGAGCTCACAGATACGCAGTATTTT. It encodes CATTRELTDTQYF.

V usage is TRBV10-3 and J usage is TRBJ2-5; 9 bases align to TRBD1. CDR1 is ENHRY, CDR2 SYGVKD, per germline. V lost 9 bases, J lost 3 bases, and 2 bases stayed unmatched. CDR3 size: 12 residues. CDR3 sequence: CAIRQGEETQYF. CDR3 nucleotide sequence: TGTGCCATTAGACAGGGGGAAGAGACCCAGTACTTC.

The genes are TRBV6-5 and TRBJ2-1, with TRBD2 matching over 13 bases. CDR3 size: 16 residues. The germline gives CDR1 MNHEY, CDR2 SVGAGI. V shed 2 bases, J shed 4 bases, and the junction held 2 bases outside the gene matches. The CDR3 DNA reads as TGTGCCAGCAGTTACCTACTAGCGGGAGGGTACAATGAGCAGTTCTTC. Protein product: CASSYLLAGGYNEQFF.

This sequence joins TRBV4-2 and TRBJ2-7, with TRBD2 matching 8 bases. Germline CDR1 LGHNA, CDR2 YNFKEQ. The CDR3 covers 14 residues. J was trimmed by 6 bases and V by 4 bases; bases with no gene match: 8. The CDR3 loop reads CASSPAGETREQYF. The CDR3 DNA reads TGTGCCAGCAGCCCAGCGGGAGAGACGCGCGAGCAGTACTTC.

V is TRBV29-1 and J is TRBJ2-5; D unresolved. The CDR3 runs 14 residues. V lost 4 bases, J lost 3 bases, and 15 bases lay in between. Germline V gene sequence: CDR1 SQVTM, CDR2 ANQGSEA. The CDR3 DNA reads TGCAGCGTTGGCCGGGTACGATGGGAAGAGACCCAGTACTTC. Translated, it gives CSVGRVRWEETQYF. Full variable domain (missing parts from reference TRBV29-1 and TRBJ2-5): SAVISQKPSRDICQRGTSLTIQCQVDSQVTMMFWYRQQPGQSLTLIATANQGSEATYESGFVIDKFPISRPNLTFSTLTVSNMSPEDSSIYLCSVGRVRWEETQYFGPGTRLLVL.

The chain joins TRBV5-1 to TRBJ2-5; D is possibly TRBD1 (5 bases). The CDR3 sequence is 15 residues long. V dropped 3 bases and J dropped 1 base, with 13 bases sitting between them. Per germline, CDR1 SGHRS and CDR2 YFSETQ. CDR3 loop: CASSYLTDVQETQYF. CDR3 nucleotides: TGCGCCAGCAGCTACCTGACAGACGTCCAAGAGACCCAGTACTTC.

The CDR3, as DNA: TGTGCCAGCAGCTTATCGGGACTAAAGCCTACTAACTATGGCTACACCTTC. Encoded protein: CASSLSGLKPTNYGYTF. The rearrangement joins TRBV7-9 to TRBJ1-2, with a weak D call TRBD1 (5 bases). The V end was cut by 2 bases, the J end by 0 bases, with 16 bases between. This CDR3 spans 17 amino acids. Germline-derived CDR1 and CDR2 are SEHNR and FQNEAQ (reference sequence). Full variable domain (remainder filled in from reference TRBV7-9 and TRBJ1-2): DTGVSQNPRHKITKRGQNVTFRCDPISEHNRLYWYRQTLGQGPEFLTYFQNEAQLEKSRLLSDRFSAERPKGSFSTLEIQRTEQGDSAMYLCASSLSGLKPTNYGYTFGSGTRLTVV.

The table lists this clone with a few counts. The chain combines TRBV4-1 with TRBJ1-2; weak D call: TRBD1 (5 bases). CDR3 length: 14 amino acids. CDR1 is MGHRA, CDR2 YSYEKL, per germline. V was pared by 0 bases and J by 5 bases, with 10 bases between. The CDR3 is CASSQDQSGYGYTF. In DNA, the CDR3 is TGCGCCAGCAGCCAAGATCAGTCAGGGTATGGCTACACCTTC.